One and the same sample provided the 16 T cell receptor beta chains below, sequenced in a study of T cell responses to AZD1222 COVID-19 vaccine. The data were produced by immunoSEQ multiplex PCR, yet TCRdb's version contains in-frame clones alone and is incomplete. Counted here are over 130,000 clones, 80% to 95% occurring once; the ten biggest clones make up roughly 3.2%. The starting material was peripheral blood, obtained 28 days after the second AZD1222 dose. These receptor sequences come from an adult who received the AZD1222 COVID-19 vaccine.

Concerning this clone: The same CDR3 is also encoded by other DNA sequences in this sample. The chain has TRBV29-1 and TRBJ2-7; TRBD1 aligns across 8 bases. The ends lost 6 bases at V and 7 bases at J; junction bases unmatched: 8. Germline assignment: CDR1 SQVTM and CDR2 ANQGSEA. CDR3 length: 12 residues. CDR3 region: CSVGQGRGEQYF. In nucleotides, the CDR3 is TGCAGCGTAGGACAGGGACGGGGGGAGCAGTACTTC.

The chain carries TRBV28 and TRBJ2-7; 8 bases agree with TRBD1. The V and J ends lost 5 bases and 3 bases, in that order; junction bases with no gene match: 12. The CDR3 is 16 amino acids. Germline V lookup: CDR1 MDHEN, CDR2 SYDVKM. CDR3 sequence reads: CASSGVQGVGDYEQYF. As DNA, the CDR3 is TGTGCCAGCAGTGGGGTACAGGGGGTAGGGGACTACGAGCAGTACTTC.

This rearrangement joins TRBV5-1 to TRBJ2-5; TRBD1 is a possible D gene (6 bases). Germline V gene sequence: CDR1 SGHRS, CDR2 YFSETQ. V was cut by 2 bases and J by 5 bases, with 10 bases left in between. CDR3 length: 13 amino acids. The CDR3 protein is CASSFGGAETQYF. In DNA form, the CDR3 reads TGCGCCAGCAGCTTTGGGGGCGCGGAGACCCAGTACTTC. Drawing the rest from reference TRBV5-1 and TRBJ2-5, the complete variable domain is KAGVTQTPRYLIKTRGQQVTLSCSPISGHRSVSWYQQTPGQGLQFLFEYFSETQRNKGNFPGRFSGRQFSNSRSEMNVSTLELGDSALYLCASSFGGAETQYFGPGTRLLVL.

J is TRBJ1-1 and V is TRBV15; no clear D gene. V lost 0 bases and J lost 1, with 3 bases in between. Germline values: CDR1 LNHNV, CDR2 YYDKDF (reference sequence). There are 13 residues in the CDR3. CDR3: CATSREKNTEAFF. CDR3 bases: TGTGCCACCAGCAGAGAAAAGAACACTGAAGCTTTCTTT.

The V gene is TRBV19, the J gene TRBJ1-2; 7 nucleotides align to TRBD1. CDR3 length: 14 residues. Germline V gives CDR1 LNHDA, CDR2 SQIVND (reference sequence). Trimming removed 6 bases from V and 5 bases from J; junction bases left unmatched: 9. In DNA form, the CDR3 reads TGTGCCAGTAGCCAAATGGGGACAGTATATGGCTACACCTTC. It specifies CASSQMGTVYGYTF.

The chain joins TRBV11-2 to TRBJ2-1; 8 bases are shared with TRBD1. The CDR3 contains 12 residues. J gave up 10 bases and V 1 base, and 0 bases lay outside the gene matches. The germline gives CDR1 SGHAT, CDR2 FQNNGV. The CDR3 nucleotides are TGTGCCAGCAGCTTAGGGACAGGGGAGCAGTTCTTC. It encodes CASSLGTGEQFF.

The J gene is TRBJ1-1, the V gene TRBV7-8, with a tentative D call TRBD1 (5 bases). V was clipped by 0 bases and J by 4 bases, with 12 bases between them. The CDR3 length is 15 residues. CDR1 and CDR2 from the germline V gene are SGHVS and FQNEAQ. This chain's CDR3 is CASSLALGVSTEAFF. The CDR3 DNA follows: TGTGCCAGCAGCTTAGCGTTAGGGGTGAGCACTGAAGCTTTCTTT.

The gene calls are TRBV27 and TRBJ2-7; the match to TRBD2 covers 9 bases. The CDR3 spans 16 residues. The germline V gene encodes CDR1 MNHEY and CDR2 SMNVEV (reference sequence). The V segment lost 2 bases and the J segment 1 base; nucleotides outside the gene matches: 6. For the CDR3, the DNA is TGTGCCAGCAGTTTAACCACTAGCGGGTCTTCCTACGAGCAGTACTTC. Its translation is CASSLTTSGSSYEQYF.

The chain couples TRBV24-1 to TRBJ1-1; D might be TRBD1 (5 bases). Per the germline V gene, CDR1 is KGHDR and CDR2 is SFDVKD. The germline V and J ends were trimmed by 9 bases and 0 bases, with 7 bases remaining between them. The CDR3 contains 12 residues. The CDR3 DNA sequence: TGTGCCACCCGGGGCCTGAACACTGAAGCTTTCTTT. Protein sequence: CATRGLNTEAFF.

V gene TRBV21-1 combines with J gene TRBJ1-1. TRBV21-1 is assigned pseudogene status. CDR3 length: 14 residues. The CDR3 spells CAIGREVVNTEAFF. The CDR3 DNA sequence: TGTGCCATCGGAAGGGAGGTTGTGAACACTGAAGCTTTCTTT.

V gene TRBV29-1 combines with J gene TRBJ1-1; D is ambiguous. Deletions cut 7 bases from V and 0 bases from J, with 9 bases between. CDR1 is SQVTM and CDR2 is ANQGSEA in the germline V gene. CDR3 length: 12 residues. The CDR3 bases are TGCAGCGCGTGCAGGATGAACACTGAAGCTTTCTTT. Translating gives CSACRMNTEAFF.

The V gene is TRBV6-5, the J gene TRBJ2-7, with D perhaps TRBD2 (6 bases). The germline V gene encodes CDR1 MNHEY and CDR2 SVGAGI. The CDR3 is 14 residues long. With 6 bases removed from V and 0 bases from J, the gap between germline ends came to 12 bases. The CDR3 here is CASSWDWSSYEQYF. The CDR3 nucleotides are TGTGCCAGCAGCTGGGACTGGAGCTCCTACGAGCAGTACTTC.

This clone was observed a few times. The CDR3 is CAAGQGNSPLHF. CDR3 DNA: TGTGCCGCCGGACAGGGAAATTCACCCCTCCACTTT. This chain joins TRBV6-5 and TRBJ1-6; 8 bases agree with TRBD1. Germline trimming cut 11 bases from V and 7 bases from J; bases unmatched to any gene: 4. CDR3 length equals 12 residues. Germline V gives CDR1 MNHEY, CDR2 SVGAGI.

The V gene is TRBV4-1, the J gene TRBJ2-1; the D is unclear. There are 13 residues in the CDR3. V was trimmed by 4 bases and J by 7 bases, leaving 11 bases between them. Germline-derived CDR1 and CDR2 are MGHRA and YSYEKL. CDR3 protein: CASSPLGPNEQFF. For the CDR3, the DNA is TGCGCCAGCAGCCCTCTTGGGCCGAATGAGCAGTTCTTC.

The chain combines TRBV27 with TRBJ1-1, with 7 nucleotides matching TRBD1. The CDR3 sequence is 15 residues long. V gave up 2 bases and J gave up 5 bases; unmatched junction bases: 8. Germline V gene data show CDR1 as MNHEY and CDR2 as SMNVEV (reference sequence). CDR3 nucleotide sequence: TGTGCCAGCAGTTTAAGGGGGCCGGTAGGGACTGAAGCTTTCTTT. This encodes CASSLRGPVGTEAFF.

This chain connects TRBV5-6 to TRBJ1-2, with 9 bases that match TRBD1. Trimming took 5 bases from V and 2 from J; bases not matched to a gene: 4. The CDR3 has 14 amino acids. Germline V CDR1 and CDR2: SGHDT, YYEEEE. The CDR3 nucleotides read TGTGCCAGCAGATCACAGGGGGCCAACTATGGCTACACCTTC. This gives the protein CASRSQGANYGYTF.